This TCR beta chain is from a study of T cell responses to AZD1222 COVID-19 vaccine. Study results and limitations: In a largely white British group with more females than males, clonal diversity was possibly underestimated. Only after the peak T cell response were repertoires sampled.

In this sample, this clone turned up a few times. What it binds is not known. Sequencing used immunoSEQ multiplex PCR; TCRdb keeps in-frame clones, though not all of them. This table has under 150,000 clones, 92% appearing once. From germline, CDR1 is SEHNR and CDR2 FQNEAQ (reference sequence). CDR3 length equals 16 residues. Trimming took off 2 bases at V and 1 base at J, with 11 bases between the two ends. This sequence was found in an adult who received the AZD1222 COVID-19 vaccine. The sequencing used peripheral blood, collected 28 days after the second AZD1222 dose. J is TRBJ2-2 and V is TRBV7-9; D is perhaps TRBD1 (6 bases). The CDR3 protein is CASSLRQDKNTGELFF. As DNA, the CDR3 is TGTGCCAGCAGCTTACGACAGGACAAGAACACCGGGGAGCTGTTTTTT.